Following are 27 T cell receptor beta chains from one sample sequenced in a study of Ad26.COV2.S vaccination and SARS-CoV-2 variants. Regarding treatment: approximately 18 received Ad26.COV2.S at low or high dose, single or two shots; 5 received placebo; per-sample allocation not given. Sampling was performed 63 days after the first vaccine or placebo injection. The assay was immunoSEQ multiplex PCR, and TCRdb's table has in-frame clones only and misses some. The data hold hundreds of thousands of clones, with over 75% observed a single time. Source: peripheral blood, taken in a trial of Ad26.COV2.S vaccine versus placebo. The receptors derive from a person between 18 and 65 years old who received the Ad26.COV2.S COVID-19 vaccine or a placebo.

V is TRBV19 and J is TRBJ1-4; no firm D call. The CDR3 contains 11 residues. Looked up from germline, CDR1 is LNHDA and CDR2 is SQIVND (reference sequence). V shed 2 bases and J shed 15 bases, with 10 bases lying between them. DNA for the CDR3: TGTGCCAGTAGTATACGTACGGTGATGTTTTTT. Translated: CASSIRTVMFF.

This rearrangement joins TRBV4-1 to TRBJ2-7, with TRBD1 matching over 8 bases. The CDR3 extends over 16 amino acids. Germline lookup yields CDR1 MGHRA and CDR2 YSYEKL. With V trimmed by 2 bases and J by 0 bases, 6 bases remained unmatched. The CDR3 loop reads CASSQTGGFLSYEQYF. The CDR3 DNA is TGCGCCAGCAGCCAAACAGGGGGTTTCCTCTCCTACGAGCAGTACTTC.

The chain joins TRBV12-3 or TRBV12-4 to TRBJ2-3; D not certain. V lost 3 bases, J lost 4 bases, and 5 bases lay in between. This CDR3 contains 12 residues. The CDR3 bases are TGTGCCAGCAGTTTTGAGCCAGATACGCAGTATTTT. It codes for CASSFEPDTQYF.

This clone came up a few times. The chain employs TRBV5-4 and TRBJ1-6; TRBD1 is a possible D gene (5 bases). The CDR3 has 13 residues. Per germline, CDR1 SGHNT and CDR2 YYREEE (reference sequence). V shed 4 bases and J shed 6 bases, with 8 bases lying between them. This CDR3 is CASSPGLNSPLHF. The CDR3 region has the DNA TGTGCCAGCAGCCCGGGGCTTAATTCACCCCTCCACTTT. Together with reference TRBV5-4 and TRBJ1-6, the CDR3 gives the full variable domain: ETGVTQSPTHLIKTRGQQVTLRCSSQSGHNTVSWYQQALGQGPQFIFQYYREEENGRGNFPPRFSGLQFPNYSSELNVNALELDDSALYLCASSPGLNSPLHFGNGTRLTVT.

The V and J genes are TRBV6-5 and TRBJ2-7; either TRBD1 or TRBD2 may supply D (5 bases each). There are 14 residues in the CDR3. The V end was cut by 2 bases, the J end by 5 bases, with 13 bases between. Germline CDR1 MNHEY, CDR2 SVGAGI. CDR3 nucleotides: TGTGCCAGCAGTTACGGGACCGCCCCTAACGAGCAGTACTTC. It translates to CASSYGTAPNEQYF.

This chain joins TRBV10-3 and TRBJ2-5; TRBD1 agrees at 9 bases. Germline loops: CDR1 ENHRY, CDR2 SYGVKD. The CDR3 has 16 residues. V lost 8 bases to trimming and J lost 1 base; unmatched junction nucleotides: 11. The chain's CDR3 is CAIEPWGQGLQETQYF. The CDR3 bases are TGTGCCATCGAGCCCTGGGGACAGGGCCTCCAAGAGACCCAGTACTTC.

The gene calls are TRBV29-1 and TRBJ1-1; no firm D call. This CDR3 contains 13 residues. Germline V gives CDR1 SQVTM, CDR2 ANQGSEA. The V end was cut by 4 bases, the J end by 4 bases, with 13 bases between. In nucleotides, the CDR3 is TGCAGCGTTGTCCGGGTCGAAGGCACTGAAGCTTTCTTT. As protein: CSVVRVEGTEAFF.

This clone is a singleton in its sample. This sequence joins TRBV5-1 and TRBJ1-1; D is unclear. V lost 0 bases to trimming and J lost 2 bases, with 8 bases between them. There are 14 residues in the CDR3. Germline CDR1 and CDR2: SGHRS and YFSETQ. CDR3 region: CASSLEHSNTEAFF. As DNA, the CDR3 is TGCGCCAGCAGCTTGGAGCACAGTAACACTGAAGCTTTCTTT.

V usage is TRBV7-2 and J usage is TRBJ2-5, with 8 bases lining up with TRBD2. Trimming cost V 0 bases and J 5 bases; bases outside gene matches: 2. Germline V CDR1 and CDR2: SGHTA, FQGNSA. The CDR3 length is 14 residues. The CDR3 is CASSLAGGEETQYF. DNA for the CDR3: TGTGCCAGCAGCTTAGCCGGGGGGGAGGAGACCCAGTACTTC. Full variable domain (remainder filled in from reference TRBV7-2 and TRBJ2-5): GAGVSQSPSNKVTEKGKDVELRCDPISGHTALYWYRQSLGQGLEFLIYFQGNSAPDKSGLPSDRFSAERTGGSVSTLTIQRTQQEDSAVYLCASSLAGGEETQYFGPGTRLLVL.

This clone has only one observation. The rearrangement uses TRBV25-1 and TRBJ1-2, with no clear D. This CDR3 contains 11 residues. CDR1 is MGHDK and CDR2 is SYGVNS in the germline V gene. V dropped 3 bases and J dropped 5 bases, with 4 bases sitting between them. The CDR3 bases are TGTGCCAGCAGTGATTTTTATGGCTACACCTTC. It encodes CASSDFYGYTF.

The chain combines TRBV4-2 with TRBJ2-2, with 7 bases fitting TRBD2. The CDR3 has 16 amino acids. The V segment lost 1 base and the J segment 6 bases; nucleotides outside the gene matches: 8. Germline loops: CDR1 LGHNA, CDR2 YNFKEQ. The CDR3 here is CASSQGGGTTAGELFF. CDR3 in DNA: TGTGCCAGCAGCCAAGGTGGGGGGACTACCGCCGGGGAGCTGTTTTTT.

The chain carries TRBV6-5 and TRBJ1-1; 7 positions match TRBD1. The CDR3 is 14 amino acids. CDR1 and CDR2 from the germline V gene are MNHEY and SVGAGI. The junction had 4 bases not matched to a gene; V was cut back by 6 bases and J by 0 bases. This chain's CDR3 is CASRPDRVNTEAFF. DNA for the CDR3: TGTGCCAGCAGACCCGACAGGGTGAACACTGAAGCTTTCTTT.

V is TRBV5-1 and J is TRBJ2-3; TRBD1 is a possible D gene (5 bases). There are 15 residues in the CDR3. The V end lost 0 bases, the J end lost 1 base, and 9 bases lay between the germline ends. Germline V gene sequence: CDR1 SGHRS, CDR2 YFSETQ. CDR3 loop: CASSLGGQRTDTQYF. Here the CDR3 DNA reads TGCGCCAGCAGCTTGGGTGGACAACGCACAGATACGCAGTATTTT. The full variable domain, in which reference TRBV5-1 and TRBJ2-3 provide the parts outside the CDR3, is KAGVTQTPRYLIKTRGQQVTLSCSPISGHRSVSWYQQTPGQGLQFLFEYFSETQRNKGNFPGRFSGRQFSNSRSEMNVSTLELGDSALYLCASSLGGQRTDTQYFGPGTRLTVL.

This clone was observed a single time. This chain uses TRBV5-4 with TRBJ2-5; D gene uncertain. The CDR3 has 15 amino acids. Trimming took 0 bases from V and 5 from J, leaving 14 bases between them. Germline V gene data show CDR1 as SGHNT and CDR2 as YYREEE (reference sequence). CDR3 loop: CASSLAGRTRETQYF. The CDR3 nucleotides read TGTGCCAGCAGCTTGGCCGGCAGGACGCGGGAGACCCAGTACTTC.

The genes are TRBV7-6 and TRBJ1-1, with a tentative D call TRBD1 (5 bases). The CDR3 length is 15 residues. V lost 0 bases and J 7 bases, leaving 15 bases between the germline ends. CDR1 is SGHVS, CDR2 FNYEAQ, per germline. In DNA form, the CDR3 reads TGTGCCAGCAGCTTAGCCCTGTCGCCGGGGGGTGAAGCTTTCTTT. Its protein is CASSLALSPGGEAFF.

The V gene is TRBV7-3, the J gene TRBJ2-6, with unresolved D. The germline V gene encodes CDR1 SGHTA and CDR2 FQGTGA. Deletions cut 2 bases from V and 2 bases from J, with 10 bases between. This CDR3 region has 16 residues. For the CDR3, the DNA is TGTGCCAGCAGCTTATTTCCCCAGACTGGGGCCAACGTCCTGACTTTC. Its translation is CASSLFPQTGANVLTF.

This clone was detected only a few times. The chain employs TRBV29-1 and TRBJ2-3, with TRBD2 identical over 15 bases. This CDR3 is built from 18 residues. Unmatched junction bases numbered 8, after V lost 0 bases and J lost 4 bases. CDR1 SQVTM and CDR2 ANQGSEA come from the germline V gene. The CDR3 DNA reads as TGCAGCGTTGAAGATTGGAGGACTAGCGGGGGGGCTTCAGATACGCAGTATTTT. The encoded protein is CSVEDWRTSGGASDTQYF.

The J gene is TRBJ2-3, the V gene TRBV11-1, with 7 bases identical to TRBD2. The germline V gene encodes CDR1 SGHAT and CDR2 FQDESV (reference sequence). This CDR3 contains 15 residues. With V trimmed by 5 bases and J by 2 bases, 7 bases remained unmatched. Here the CDR3 DNA reads TGTGCCAGCAGCCCCTCAGGGAGGGACACAGATACGCAGTATTTT. The encoded protein is CASSPSGRDTDTQYF.

The chain uses TRBV4-1 and TRBJ2-3; no definite D call. CDR1 is MGHRA and CDR2 is YSYEKL in the germline V gene. V gave up 0 bases and J gave up 6 bases, with 19 bases separating them. The CDR3 is 17 residues long. CDR3 amino acids: CASSQESSSPVLDTQYF. DNA of the CDR3: TGCGCCAGCAGCCAAGAATCCTCATCCCCGGTTTTGGATACGCAGTATTTT.

This sequence joins TRBV7-3 and TRBJ2-2, with 7 bases identical to TRBD1. V trimming: 4 bases; J trimming: 2 bases; junction bases outside the gene matches: 4. Germline V gives CDR1 SGHTA, CDR2 FQGTGA. This CDR3 comprises 15 residues. CDR3 nucleotide sequence: TGTGCCAGCAGCTCTGGACAGGCTAACACCGGGGAGCTGTTTTTT. Protein: CASSSGQANTGELFF. Full variable domain (missing parts from reference TRBV7-3 and TRBJ2-2): GAGVSQTPSNKVTEKGKYVELRCDPISGHTALYWYRQSLGQGPEFLIYFQGTGAADDSGLPNDRFFAVRPEGSVSTLKIQRTERGDSAVYLCASSSGQANTGELFFGEGSRLTVL.

There are many counts of this clone. This chain joins TRBV7-9 and TRBJ1-2; D unclear. Germline V gene sequence: CDR1 SEHNR, CDR2 FQNEAQ (reference sequence). The V end lost 3 bases, the J end lost 7 bases, and 18 bases lay between the germline ends. CDR3 length: 15 amino acids. CDR3 coding DNA: TGTGCCAGCAGCTTGGCTGGGCGGGAGTTTTCTGGCTACACCTTC. Its translation is CASSLAGREFSGYTF.

The chain uses TRBV30 and TRBJ2-1; a possible D gene is TRBD1 (6 bases). Trimming shortened V by 2 bases and J by 7 bases, and 12 bases separated the two germline ends. This CDR3 is 13 amino acids long. Germline V gene lookup returns CDR1 GTSNPN and CDR2 SVGIG (reference sequence). The CDR3 DNA reads TGTGCCTGGAGTATCCAGGGGATGAATGAGCAGTTCTTC. Protein: CAWSIQGMNEQFF.

This clone was counted a few times. This chain uses TRBV18 with TRBJ1-1; D unresolved. The CDR3 spans 15 residues. From germline, CDR1 is KGHSH and CDR2 LQKENI. Trimming shortened V by 4 bases and J by 1 base, and 13 bases separated the two germline ends. CDR3 coding DNA: TGTGCCAGCTCACGTCAAGAACAGCAGAACACTGAAGCTTTCTTT. It specifies CASSRQEQQNTEAFF.

This rearrangement joins TRBV3-1 (or the pseudogene TRBV3-2) to TRBJ1-1; tentatively, D is TRBD1 (5 bases). The length of the CDR3 is 13 residues. V was pared by 3 bases and J by 6 bases, with 11 bases between. Germline V gives CDR1 LGHDT, CDR2 YNNKEL (reference sequence). Here the CDR3 reads CASSHRGVAEAFF. The CDR3 nucleotides are TGTGCCAGCAGCCACCGGGGGGTCGCTGAAGCTTTCTTT.

The chain has TRBV2 and TRBJ1-2; no reliable D call. V lost 6 bases, J lost 4 bases, and 9 bases lay in between. Germline CDR1 reads SNHLY; CDR2 reads FYNNEI. The CDR3 extends over 12 amino acids. The CDR3 coding sequence is TGTGCCAGCAGACTAGGGAGCTATGGCTACACCTTC. Translating gives CASRLGSYGYTF.

This chain uses TRBV19 with TRBJ1-2; D is unclear. Trimming removed 6 bases from V and 6 bases from J, with 20 bases in between. From germline, CDR1 is LNHDA and CDR2 SQIVND (reference sequence). The CDR3 sequence is 15 residues long. The CDR3 coding sequence is TGTGCCAGTAGGTCCGGGATGTATCACTTCGATGGCTACACCTTC. Protein sequence: CASRSGMYHFDGYTF.

V usage is TRBV30 and J usage is TRBJ1-1; TRBD1 aligns across 12 bases. Unmatched junction bases numbered 8, after V lost 5 bases and J lost 4 bases. This CDR3 comprises 15 residues. Germline V gene lookup returns CDR1 GTSNPN and CDR2 SVGIG (reference sequence). For the CDR3, the DNA is TGTGCCTGGGGAGGGACAGGGGGCTTTTTCACTGAAGCTTTCTTT. Translating it yields CAWGGTGGFFTEAFF.